Below, 27 T cell receptor beta chains from the same sample are listed, as sequenced in a study of CD8 T cells in Susac syndrome. RNA amounts of roughly 0.45 to 1 ug underwent reverse transcription with random hexamers. TCRdb redid the calling of the immunoSEQ multiplex PCR reads with MiXCR, one entry per CDR3 protein. The top ten clones hold 0.2% to 0.25% of a sample with roughly 150,000 distinct CDR3 sequences, over 85% of them seen once. Sequenced material: CD8+ T cells from PBMCs. These TCRs come from a human donor with multiple sclerosis.

The rearrangement joins TRBV4-3 to TRBJ1-6, with D perhaps TRBD1 (5 bases). CDR1 and CDR2 (germline): LGHNA, YSLEER. V lost 4 bases, J lost 0 bases, and 13 bases lay in between. The CDR3 length is 17 residues. The CDR3 region is CASSLWTISSYNSPLHF. The CDR3 DNA sequence: TGCGCCAGCAGCCTTTGGACAATCAGCTCCTATAATTCACCCCTCCACTTT.

J is TRBJ2-4 and V is TRBV11-2; a possible D gene is TRBD1 (5 bases). The CDR3 extends over 13 amino acids. V dropped 5 bases and J dropped 8 bases, with 13 bases sitting between them. CDR1 and CDR2 from the germline V gene are SGHAT and FQNNGV. CDR3 sequence reads: CASSTRQTDIQYF. In DNA form, the CDR3 reads TGTGCCAGCAGCACCAGACAGACGGACATTCAGTACTTC. Using reference TRBV11-2 and TRBJ2-4 for the parts outside the CDR3, the full variable domain is EAGVAQSPRYKIIEKRQSVAFWCNPISGHATLYWYQQILGQGPKLLIQFQNNGVVDDSQLPKDRFSAERLKGVDSTLKIQPAKLEDSAVYLCASSTRQTDIQYFGAGTRLSVL.

The chain recombines TRBV25-1 with TRBJ1-1; D unclear. The germline V gene encodes CDR1 MGHDK and CDR2 SYGVNS. The CDR3 consists of 13 residues. V lost 6 bases, J lost 0 bases, and 8 bases lay in between. In DNA, the CDR3 is TGTGCCAGCAGATCAGACCTGAACACTGAAGCTTTCTTT. Its protein product is CASRSDLNTEAFF. The full variable domain, with the rest looked up from reference TRBV25-1 and TRBJ1-1, is EADIYQTPRYLVIGTGKKITLECSQTMGHDKMYWYQQDPGMELHLIHYSYGVNSTEKGDLSSESTVSRIRTEHFPLTLESARPSHTSQYLCASRSDLNTEAFFGQGTRLTVV.

This clonotype was observed once. V is TRBV7-8 and J is TRBJ2-7, with D perhaps TRBD2 (5 bases). V was clipped by 5 bases and J by 3 bases, with 17 bases between them. This CDR3 is 15 amino acids long. Germline V gene data show CDR1 as SGHVS and CDR2 as FQNEAQ. The CDR3 DNA is TGTGCCAGCAGCCCCTTTAAGGGAGAGGGCTACGAGCAGTACTTC. Amino acid sequence: CASSPFKGEGYEQYF.

V is TRBV13 and J is TRBJ2-1; no firm D call. V lost 3 bases and J lost 10, with 7 bases in between. The CDR3 has 11 amino acids. CDR1 is PRHDT, CDR2 FYEKMQ, per germline (reference sequence). Here the CDR3 DNA reads TGTGCCAGCAGCTTTCAGGCGGAGCAGTTCTTC. This codes for CASSFQAEQFF.

This chain joins TRBV2 and TRBJ1-1; possibly TRBD1 for D (5 bases). Trimming removed 7 bases from V and 8 bases from J, with 11 bases in between. Germline V lookup: CDR1 SNHLY, CDR2 FYNNEI. This CDR3 is 11 amino acids long. CDR3 in amino acids: CASIAGTEAFF. CDR3 sequence (DNA): TGTGCCAGCATCGCCGGGACCGAAGCTTTCTTT. The full variable domain, rest sourced from reference TRBV2 and TRBJ1-1, is EPEVTQTPSHQVTQMGQEVILRCVPISNHLYFYWYRQILGQKVEFLVSFYNNEISEKSEIFDDQFSVERPDGSNFTLKIRSTKLEDSAMYFCASIAGTEAFFGQGTRLTVV.

The J gene is TRBJ1-1, the V gene TRBV2; 10 bases are a match to TRBD1. The J segment lost 5 bases and the V segment lost 3 bases, leaving 6 bases of the junction unmatched. Germline values: CDR1 SNHLY, CDR2 FYNNEI. The length of the CDR3 is 15 residues. The CDR3 is CASSDIWTGGTEAFF. CDR3 DNA sequence: TGTGCCAGCAGTGATATCTGGACAGGGGGGACTGAAGCTTTCTTT.

The CDR3 DNA reads as TGTGCCAGTTGGACTACGGGGGGTTTCTCCTACGAGCAGTACTTC. Encoded protein: CASWTTGGFSYEQYF. J is TRBJ2-7 and V is TRBV27; TRBD2 matches at 7 bases. J was trimmed by 0 bases and V by 9 bases; bases with no gene match: 11. Per germline, CDR1 MNHEY and CDR2 SMNVEV (reference sequence). The CDR3 is 15 residues long.

The chain has TRBV30 and TRBJ1-2; perhaps TRBD1 as D (6 bases). Germline lookup yields CDR1 GTSNPN and CDR2 SVGIG (reference sequence). V lost 3 bases to trimming and J lost 4 bases, with 12 bases between them. This CDR3 is built from 13 residues. The DNA for the CDR3 is TGTGCCTGGAGGACAGGTAGTGGCTATGGCTACACCTTC. Protein: CAWRTGSGYGYTF.

The chain recombines TRBV15 with TRBJ2-3, with TRBD1 matching over 7 bases. Looked up from germline, CDR1 is LNHNV and CDR2 is YYDKDF (reference sequence). The CDR3 contains 14 residues. With V trimmed by 5 bases and J by 0 bases, 2 bases remained unmatched. Written as DNA, the CDR3 is TGTGCCACCAGCTTGGGACAGAGCACAGATACGCAGTATTTT. It translates to CATSLGQSTDTQYF.

The chain joins TRBV29-1 to TRBJ2-1, with no clear D. Germline V gives CDR1 SQVTM, CDR2 ANQGSEA. V lost 7 bases and J 10 bases, leaving 26 bases between the germline ends. This CDR3 is 15 amino acids long. The CDR3 reads CSALDGALRKWEQFF. The CDR3 DNA sequence: TGCAGCGCCCTGGACGGAGCCTTACGTAAATGGGAGCAGTTCTTC.

J is TRBJ1-1 and V is TRBV19, with 8 bases that match TRBD1. Germline values: CDR1 LNHDA, CDR2 SQIVND (reference sequence). The junction had 16 bases not matched to a gene; V was cut back by 9 bases and J by 10 bases. The CDR3 has 14 amino acids. Here the CDR3 reads CASGLRGVGTGAFF. DNA for the CDR3: TGTGCCAGCGGACTTCGGGGCGTGGGGACAGGAGCTTTCTTT.

This clonotype has just a few counts. V usage is TRBV5-4 and J usage is TRBJ2-3; no reliable D call. The CDR3 is 11 residues long. The germline gives CDR1 SGHNT, CDR2 YYREEE (reference sequence). V dropped 7 bases and J dropped 0 bases, with 3 bases sitting between them. This chain's CDR3 is CASGSTDTQYF. CDR3 in DNA: TGTGCCAGCGGGAGCACAGATACGCAGTATTTT.

The chain employs TRBV29-1 and TRBJ2-7; D could derive from TRBD1 or TRBD2 (5 bases each). CDR1 is SQVTM and CDR2 is ANQGSEA in the germline V gene. V gave up 1 base and J gave up 4 bases, with 17 bases separating them. This CDR3 spans 15 amino acids. CDR3 nucleotides: TGCAGCGTTGAAGGGCCGGGGCCCCAGGAGTACGAGCAGTACTTC. Amino acids: CSVEGPGPQEYEQYF.

The chain uses TRBV28 and TRBJ1-4, with D maybe TRBD1 (6 bases). The CDR3 is 13 amino acids. Germline CDR1 is MDHEN and CDR2 is SYDVKM. V was pared by 2 bases and J by 8 bases, with 9 bases between. CDR3 residues: CASSLRGREKLFF. The CDR3 DNA is TGTGCCAGCAGTTTACGGGGGCGGGAAAAACTGTTTTTT.

V and J are TRBV20-1 and TRBJ2-4; tentative D call: TRBD2 (6 bases). The CDR3 is made up of 14 amino acids. Germline lookup yields CDR1 DFQATT and CDR2 SNEGSKA (reference sequence). Trimming removed 0 bases at V and 3 bases at J, with 9 bases between. The CDR3 is CSARDRLVKNIQYF. CDR3 DNA sequence: TGCAGTGCTAGAGATCGACTAGTCAAAAACATTCAGTACTTC.

V and J are TRBV29-1 and TRBJ1-2; maybe TRBD1 (6 bases). V was shortened by 7 bases and J by 4 bases, with 19 bases between the two germline ends. The CDR3 extends over 14 amino acids. In germline, CDR1 is SQVTM, CDR2 ANQGSEA. CDR3 sequence: CSAGGLEGVYGYTF. The CDR3, as DNA: TGCAGCGCTGGTGGCCTCGAGGGGGTCTATGGCTACACCTTC.

The chain recombines TRBV6-4 with TRBJ1-1, with unresolved D. The CDR3 is 13 amino acids. The germline V gene encodes CDR1 MRHNA and CDR2 SNTAGT. Between the trimmed V and J ends, which lost 2 bases and 4 bases, there was a span of 8 bases. The CDR3 region is CASSDRAGTEAFF. The DNA for the CDR3 is TGTGCCAGCAGTGACAGGGCGGGCACTGAAGCTTTCTTT.

The V and J genes are TRBV12-3 or TRBV12-4 and TRBJ1-1; D unresolved. There are 12 residues in the CDR3. V lost 3 bases and J 8 bases, leaving 10 bases between the germline ends. CDR3 DNA sequence: TGTGCCAGCAGTTTGAACCCTTTGGAAGCTTTCTTT. This encodes CASSLNPLEAFF.

The V and J genes are TRBV10-3 and TRBJ2-7; tentative D call: TRBD1 (7 bases). The CDR3 length is 13 residues. Germline values: CDR1 ENHRY, CDR2 SYGVKD. Trimming took off 6 bases at V and 2 bases at J, with 11 bases between the two ends. The CDR3: CAIREGAAYEQYF. In nucleotides, the CDR3 is TGTGCCATCAGGGAGGGGGCCGCCTACGAGCAGTACTTC.

The gene calls are TRBV27 and TRBJ1-1; perhaps TRBD1 as D (6 bases). This CDR3 is built from 16 residues. The germline CDR1 and CDR2 sequences are MNHEY and SMNVEV (reference sequence). V lost 0 bases and J 6 bases, leaving 17 bases between the germline ends. Here the CDR3 DNA reads TGTGCCAGCAGTTTATCTTCCCCAAAGGGGGGCGCTGAAGCTTTCTTT. The encoded protein is CASSLSSPKGGAEAFF.

V and J are TRBV9 and TRBJ1-1, with TRBD1 matching 9 bases. Germline assignment: CDR1 SGDLS and CDR2 YYNGEE. The CDR3 contains 14 residues. V was clipped by 3 bases and J by 4 bases; unmatched bases: 4. This chain's CDR3 is CASSEGQGGTEAFF. As DNA, the CDR3 is TGTGCCAGCAGCGAGGGACAGGGTGGCACTGAAGCTTTCTTT.

The genes are TRBV6-5 and TRBJ1-2; D gene unclear. V was shortened by 0 bases and J by 8 bases, with 16 bases between the two germline ends. The germline CDR1 and CDR2 sequences are MNHEY and SVGAGI. The CDR3 is 15 amino acids. The CDR3 region is CASSYSSLPSQGYTF. CDR3 nucleotides: TGTGCCAGCAGTTACTCGAGCCTCCCCAGCCAAGGCTACACCTTC.

CDR3 region: CASSQDLSKFNEQFF. The DNA of the CDR3 is TGTGCCAGCAGCCAAGATCTGTCCAAGTTCAATGAGCAGTTCTTC. This rearrangement joins TRBV14 to TRBJ2-1, with D hard to call. Per the germline V gene, CDR1 is SGHDN and CDR2 is FVKESK. The CDR3 has 15 residues. The V and J ends lost 0 bases and 6 bases respectively, with 12 bases between them.

This clonotype appeared a single time. The J gene is TRBJ2-7, the V gene TRBV20-1, with D perhaps being TRBD1 or TRBD2 (5 bases each). Germline V gives CDR1 DFQATT, CDR2 SNEGSKA (reference sequence). V was clipped by 5 bases and J by 2 bases, with 13 bases between them. This CDR3 has 13 residues. For the CDR3, the DNA is TGCAGTGCTGCCTGGGACGGGGCCTACGAGCAGTACTTC. Amino acids: CSAAWDGAYEQYF.

The genes are TRBV15 and TRBJ2-7; D remains ambiguous. V was clipped by 5 bases and J by 2 bases, with 7 bases between them. From germline, CDR1 is LNHNV and CDR2 YYDKDF (reference sequence). CDR3 length: 12 amino acids. The CDR3 DNA reads TGTGCCACCAGCGACATTACCTACGAGCAGTACTTC. Translation gives CATSDITYEQYF.

As for this clonotype: The junction departs from the called germline gene at one end, perhaps through a read error. The chain joins TRBV6-4 to TRBJ1-1; 8 bases map to TRBD1. This CDR3 has 11 amino acids. Germline V gene lookup returns CDR1 MRHNA and CDR2 SNTAGT. CDR3 sequence (DNA): TGTGCCAGCAACCGGGACAGGTGGGTTATCTTT. It is translated as CASNRDRWVIF.